This is a list of T cell receptor beta chains from one sample in a study of low-dose radiotherapy and immunotherapy resistance in tumors. TCRdb re-derived calls from the reads in MiXCR, one entry per CDR3 protein. The table has 65,000 to 95,000 distinct CDR3 sequences, 18% seen once. Sequencing was performed on PBMCs, taken before treatment. The receptors were sampled from a male donor with prostate cancer. Both conserved end residues are part of each CDR3. Fields, in order: D gene, J gene, clone size, V gene, CDR3 DNA, CDR3 protein. The D gene is left open where the match is weak. Clone size is given for some rows only: seen once, a few or many times, or a class if the clone is expanded.

>.|TRBJ1-3|many|TRBV6-5
TGTGCCAGCGGTCCCTCTGGAAACACCATATATTTT
CASGPSGNTIYF
>.|TRBJ2-2|.|TRBV10-3
TGTGCCATCAACGACCCGGAGGGTTCTATTCCCGGGGAGCTGTTTTTT
CAINDPEGSIPGELFF
>.|TRBJ1-4|many|TRBV5-1
TGCGCCACCAGAGTGGACACCCGGCGTGAAAAACTGTTTTTT
CATRVDTRREKLFF
>.|TRBJ2-6|many|TRBV5-4
TGTGCCAGCAGCTTGTCACTCCGGGGCAGGGTGGATTCTGGGGCCAACGTCCTGACTTTC
CASSLSLRGRVDSGANVLTF
>.|TRBJ2-3|many|TRBV12-3/TRBV12-4
TGTGCCAGCACCTCTAGGGGAGGGGGCGGCGCAGATACGCAGTATTTT
CASTSRGGGGADTQYF
>.|TRBJ2-7|many|TRBV20-1
TGCAGTGCTAGAGATTCAAGGGGGAGAGAGTACGAGCAGTACTTC
CSARDSRGREYEQYF
>TRBD1|TRBJ1-4|.|TRBV30
TGTGCCTGGAGTCAGGGGACAGACTATGAAAAACTGTTTTTT
CAWSQGTDYEKLFF
>.|TRBJ2-1|many|TRBV9
TGTGCCAGCAGCGTAGCGGCGGGTACGACCGGGAATGAGCAGTTCTTC
CASSVAAGTTGNEQFF
>.|TRBJ1-2|many|TRBV25-1
TGTGCCAGCAGTGAAATCGGCTCCGTCCCATCGGCTTCCGGCTACACCTTC
CASSEIGSVPSASGYTF
>.|TRBJ1-2|many|TRBV12-3/TRBV12-4
TGTGCCAGCAGCCTGGGAGGGATTAACTATGGCTACACCTTC
CASSLGGINYGYTF
>.|TRBJ1-1|medium-sized|TRBV28
TGTGCCAGCAGTTTAAACTCTGACACTGAAGCTTTCTTT
CASSLNSDTEAFF
>.|TRBJ1-1|many|TRBV19
TGTGCCAGTAGTTCTGGGGGACTTGGTACTGAAGCTTTCTTT
CASSSGGLGTEAFF
>TRBD1|TRBJ2-7|.|TRBV2
TGTGCCAGCACCGGGACAGGGGTGTTGGAGCAGTACTTC
CASTGTGVLEQYF
>TRBD1|TRBJ2-1|many|TRBV2
TGTGCCAGCAGTGCTACAGGGGGCACTCGGGATGAGCAGTTCTTC
CASSATGGTRDEQFF
>.|TRBJ1-1|many|TRBV28
TGTGCCAGCAGTTTGCAGGGGACGTTCACTGAAGCTTTCTTT
CASSLQGTFTEAFF
>TRBD1|TRBJ1-2|many|TRBV30
TGTGCCTGGAGTGTAAAAGGGGGCGATGGCTACACCTTC
CAWSVKGGDGYTF
>.|TRBJ2-7|many|TRBV10-3
TGTGCCAGCGAGGGACGGCTTGCCTCCTACGAGCAGTACTTC
CASEGRLASYEQYF
>.|TRBJ1-4|many|TRBV3-1
TGTGCCAGCAGCCAAGCCCGTGCAACTAATGAAAAACTGTTTTTT
CASSQARATNEKLFF
>.|TRBJ1-1|many|TRBV6-4
TGTGCCAGCAGTGACTCCCCGAGGGGCTCCAGCGAAGCTTTCTTT
CASSDSPRGSSEAFF
>.|TRBJ2-7|many|TRBV7-3
TGTGCCAGCAGCTTAACCAGGGGTGGGGAGCAGTACTTC
CASSLTRGGEQYF
>TRBD2|TRBJ2-7|many|TRBV5-1
TGCGCCAGCAGGGAGCAGGGACTAGCGGACTCCTACGAGCAGTACTTC
CASREQGLADSYEQYF
>.|TRBJ1-3|many|TRBV12-3/TRBV12-4
TGTGCCAGCAGCACCAGGGGTTCTGGAAACACCATATATTTT
CASSTRGSGNTIYF
>.|TRBJ1-6|few|TRBV27
TGTGCCAGCAGTTTTGCTTATAATTCACCCCTCCACTTT
CASSFAYNSPLHF
>.|TRBJ2-7|few|TRBV27
TGTGCCAGCAGTTTATCGATACAGGGTGGCTACGAGCAGTACTTC
CASSLSIQGGYEQYF
>TRBD1|TRBJ1-5|many|TRBV4-1
TGCGCCAGCAGCCGCCCGGGACAGCACAATCAGCCCCAGCATTTT
CASSRPGQHNQPQHF
>TRBD1|TRBJ2-1|many|TRBV20-1
TGCAGTGCTATCGGACAGGGTTACAATGAGCAGTTCTTC
CSAIGQGYNEQFF
>.|TRBJ1-1|many|TRBV30
TGTGCCTGGAGTGGCAGGACTGAAGCTTTCTTT
CAWSGRTEAFF
>.|TRBJ1-1|many|TRBV7-8
TGTGCCAGCAGCTTAGCTATCACTGAAGCTTTCTTT
CASSLAITEAFF
>TRBD2|TRBJ2-1|many|TRBV7-9
TGTGCCAGCAAATTCGGGCGGGAGTCGTCTTACAATGAGCAGTTCTTC
CASKFGRESSYNEQFF
>.|TRBJ2-2|many|TRBV30
TGTGCCTGGAGTGGAGGGCCCGGGGAGCTGTTTTTT
CAWSGGPGELFF
>.|TRBJ2-1|many|TRBV14
TGTGCCAGCAGCCAAGATTACAGCGCTGAGCAGTTCTTC
CASSQDYSAEQFF
>TRBD1|TRBJ1-1|many|TRBV19
TGTGCCAGTAGTATCCACCAGGGGGCTTTGACTGAAGCTTTCTTT
CASSIHQGALTEAFF
>TRBD1|TRBJ1-5|.|TRBV20-1
TGCAGTGCTAGAGATTCCATTACGGGACAGGGGATTCAGCCCCAGCATTTT
CSARDSITGQGIQPQHF
>.|TRBJ1-1|many|TRBV12-3/TRBV12-4
TGTGCCAGCAGTACTGAGACACCGAACACTGAAGCTTTCTTT
CASSTETPNTEAFF
>TRBD1|TRBJ2-7|many|TRBV28
TGTGCCAGCAGTCCGGCCGGGACAGGGTCCAACGAGCAGTACTTC
CASSPAGTGSNEQYF
>.|TRBJ2-4|many|TRBV5-6
TGTGCCAGCAGCTTAGACCTAGCCAAAAACATTCAGTACTTC
CASSLDLAKNIQYF
>.|TRBJ1-2|.|TRBV6-8
TGTGCCAGCAGTTCGGTCGGCGTCAGGACTAACTATGGCTACACCTTC
CASSSVGVRTNYGYTF
>.|TRBJ2-1|many|TRBV5-5
TGTGCCAGCAGCTTGGCTTCCCAAATCTACAATGAGCAGTTCTTC
CASSLASQIYNEQFF
>TRBD2|TRBJ2-7|many|TRBV24-1
TGTGCCACCAGTGATCCGCGGACTAGCGGCTCCTACGAGCAGTACTTC
CATSDPRTSGSYEQYF
>.|TRBJ2-7|many|TRBV7-3
TGTGCCAGCAGCTTAGGACTGGGCACCCCCTACGAGCAGTACTTC
CASSLGLGTPYEQYF
>.|TRBJ2-7|many|TRBV20-1
TGCAGTGCTCCCTACAGGGCCGGAGGCTACGAGCAGTACTTC
CSAPYRAGGYEQYF
>.|TRBJ1-5|many|TRBV19
TGTGCCAGTAGTTTTGACCCTAGGGGCAATCAGCCCCAGCATTTT
CASSFDPRGNQPQHF
>TRBD2|TRBJ2-7|many|TRBV6-5
TGTGCCAGCAGTGCCTCGACTAGCGGGAACTCCTACGAGCAGTACTTC
CASSASTSGNSYEQYF
>.|TRBJ1-2|many|TRBV5-6
TGTGCCAGCAGCTTGGGGTACAACACCTATGGCTACACCTTC
CASSLGYNTYGYTF
>.|TRBJ1-1|many|TRBV2
TGTGCCAGCGAGACGGGGAACACTGAAGCTTTCTTT
CASETGNTEAFF
>TRBD1|TRBJ2-7|.|TRBV7-8
TGTGCCAGCAGCGGACCGGGACAGGGAAGCGAGCAGTACTTC
CASSGPGQGSEQYF